Reported below is one T cell receptor beta chain. There are 10 residues in the CDR3. The V and J ends lost 10 bases and 3 bases respectively, with 3 bases between them. Germline V lookup: CDR1 MGHDK, CDR2 SYGVNS. This entry comes from a study of blood T cell repertoires in COVID-19. Study details: The United States, Italy and Spain supplied acute and convalescent COVID-19 samples. Sample material is recorded as cDNA or gDNA derived from T cells, B-cell-depleted T cells, or PBMCs.

Original processing notes: Quantification of nucleated cells was approximated via reference gene primer amplification. The method was immunoSEQ multiplex PCR; TCRdb's version includes in-frame clones alone and lacks a portion of them. V, J and clone size reflect that table, while D and trimming were determined from the DNA. The table lists approximately 190,000 clones, about 81% of them singletons. This clonotype was obtained from a man aged 25 to 40 with active or convalescent COVID-19. This chain uses TRBV25-1 with TRBJ1-4; D call uncertain. The sample consisted of peripheral blood. The chain's CDR3 is CATSNEKLFF. CDR3 bases: TGTGCCACCTCTAATGAAAAACTGTTTTTT.